This T cell receptor beta chain is drawn from a study of shared clonotypes between healthy human individuals (dated by TCRdb to about 2020). Regarding the research as a whole: The cohort comprised a couple of women and a few men aged 18 to 49 years. For each donor, CD4 naive and CD4 memory were each run on three plates, CD8 naive on two plates, and CD8 memory on one plate. Blood TCR repertoires of a handful of healthy adults were deeply sequenced to estimate repertoire size and the extent of clonotype sharing between individuals. Different laboratories and diverse techniques were used to prepare libraries and sequence TCR repertoires, to increase sequencing depth and limit assay-specific biases. Each donor's leukapheresis produced roughly between roughly 0.94 and 9.5 billion PBMCs. The investigation overall reported the following: Rarefaction of sorted-subset datasets indicated incomplete sequencing despite the large sequencing depth. Only blood was sampled, and tissue TCR repertoires likely differ from those in blood. Roughly 5% of naive CD4, 3.5% of naive CD8, 2.3% of memory CD4, and 0.4% of memory CD8 clonotypes were shared across a few donors. Because the study included a small number of donors, the genetic and exposure-history diversity represented was limited. Compared with non-shared clonotypes, the clonotypes found in all four sorted-subset donors had higher generation probabilities. Based on pairwise subsampling, the degree of clonotype sharing among donors was expected to be affected by sequencing depth. Naive subsets generally had larger estimated clonotype richness than memory subsets.

Using the deep immunoSEQ assay, multiplex PCR amplified TCR CDR3 regions from genomic DNA. For each cell subset, the extracted genomic DNA was distributed evenly across all wells of several immunoSEQ 96-well plates, and each plate served as one replicate. For sorted subsets, 200 ng of genomic DNA, equivalent to 30,000 or so T cell genomes, went into each replicate PCR. The purified libraries were quantified using a Qubit 3.0 fluorometer, sized with a Bioanalyzer 2100, and then quantified again using the KAPA Library Quantification kit. Every immunoSEQ 96-well plate was sequenced on a dedicated single-read 150-cycle Illumina NextSeq 550 flow cell. The published analysis was carried out like this. Because the immunoSEQ output held only junctional sequences and lacked quality scores, the filtering could not match the filtering applied to full-length reads. To assign V/J genes and CDR3, sequences were annotated using PyIR, a Python wrapper for IgBLAST v1.9, with IMGT germline references. Reads were filtered out if the reads had weak V/J assignments (E-value above 1e-6), no CDR3, stop codons, out-of-frame junctions, or ambiguous translated residues. A V3J clonotype was defined by an identical inferred V gene, J gene, and CDR3 amino acid sequence. To compute the percentage overlap between repertoires, the number of shared unique clonotypes was divided by the size of the smaller repertoire. Three approaches were used to assess repertoire richness: RTK rarefaction, the Chao1 estimator, and Recon v2.1 estimates of unobserved clonotypes. OLGA was used to compute generation probabilities for all TCRbeta clonotypes that the gDNA method yielded from a handful of donors. TCRdb limited this immuneACCESS table to in-frame rearrangements with V and J called. A share of clones is missing; checked studies link under half to unresolved V genes, and the rest is unexplained. V and J calls and clone size are as listed in that table; D and trimming were resolved from the DNA. For this sample there are about 680,000 clones; 73% appear just once. Around 2% of the sample is in the top ten clones.

The donors were healthy, HIV-negative adults with no recently reported acute infections or vaccinations. All donors were Caucasian adults living in Nashville, Tennessee, USA. CD4+ T cells were enriched through magnetic negative selection, after which naive cells were positively selected on CD45RA and the remaining negative fraction served as the memory subset. After blood collection by leukapheresis, PBMCs were isolated using Ficoll-Histopaque density gradient centrifugation and then cryopreserved in the vapor phase of liquid nitrogen. Analytical flow cytometry was used to check the purity and quantity of each magnetically sorted T cell population. Genomic DNA was isolated from each sorted fraction and quantified by UV absorbance on a Nanodrop 2000c. In the case of this clone: The antigen this receptor binds is unknown. No clone much larger than this one lies a single base away; base qualities are absent.

The receptor's source is a woman aged 25 to 39 in good health. Sequenced input: memory CD4+ T cells sorted from blood. The label giving this sample's cell subset or site can be read as: CD45RA-negative fraction.

The DNA sequence is as follows: TGTGCCAGCAGGAAGAGGGGACAGGGACTCTACGAGCAGTACTTC. Translated, this gives CASRKRGQGLYEQYF. This chain is built from TRBV6-5 and TRBJ2-7; 9 bases in the junction line up with TRBD1. V is cut back by 6 bases and J by 3 bases, with 9 bases in the junction unmatched. The CDR3 runs 15 amino acids, cysteine and phenylalanine included. Just the 45-base CDR3 DNA is kept, in frame starting at base 1. Sequences MNHEY (CDR1) and SVGAGI (CDR2) are obtained from the germline V gene.